The rows below give T cell receptor beta chains drawn from one sample of a study of cytomegalovirus exposure and HLA in healthy donors. Generated by immunoSEQ multiplex PCR, the TCRdb table keeps only in-frame clones and is missing some. The data show about 150,000 clones, with about 83% seen just once and approximately 4% held by the top ten. The sequencing sample was made of PBMCs. These TCRs come from a woman in her thirties or forties in good health and CMV-seronegative. Each CDR3 is given with its conserved first and last residue. Each record gives: clone size, V gene, J gene, D gene, CDR3 protein, CDR3 DNA. D genes are given only for firm matches. Size values are once, few and many counts, or a class for expanded clones, and some rows have none.

.	TRBV27	TRBJ2-1	TRBD2	CASSPTSGGVQSYNEQFF	TGTGCCAGCAGTCCTACTAGCGGGGGGGTTCAATCCTACAATGAGCAGTTCTTC
.	TRBV28	TRBJ1-2	.	CASSFPGTSLYTF	TGTGCCAGCAGTTTCCCCGGGACTTCGCTCTACACCTTC
.	TRBV7-2	TRBJ1-2	TRBD1	CASSLVAGGDGYTF	TGTGCCAGCAGCTTAGTGGCAGGGGGAGATGGCTACACCTTC
.	TRBV30	TRBJ2-6	.	CAWNLGSGANVLTF	TGTGCCTGGAACCTAGGCTCTGGGGCCAACGTCCTGACTTTC
few	TRBV6-1	TRBJ2-7	.	CASSEGAGVNEQYF	TGTGCCAGCAGTGAAGGCGCAGGGGTGAACGAGCAGTACTTC
.	TRBV28	TRBJ1-2	.	CASSPPLQGPGYTF	TGTGCCAGCAGTCCCCCTCTACAGGGCCCTGGCTACACCTTC
.	TRBV2	TRBJ2-5	.	CASSGSLQETQYF	TGTGCCAGCAGTGGTAGCCTACAAGAGACCCAGTACTTC
.	TRBV5-1	TRBJ1-4	.	CASSPDRAGTNEKLFF	TGCGCCAGCAGCCCGGACAGAGCGGGGACTAATGAAAAACTGTTTTTT
.	TRBV5-1	TRBJ1-3	.	CASSLGGLGGNTIYF	TGCGCCAGCAGCTTGGGGGGGCTCGGAGGAAACACCATATATTTT
once	TRBV28	TRBJ2-3	.	CASSVSTDTQYF	TGTGCCAGCAGCGTAAGCACAGATACGCAGTATTTT
.	TRBV5-4	TRBJ1-1	.	CASSLAGMNTEAFF	TGTGCCAGCAGCTTGGCAGGGATGAACACTGAAGCTTTCTTT
.	TRBV6-1	TRBJ2-7	.	CASHKTGMGEQYF	TGTGCCAGCCACAAGACAGGAATGGGCGAGCAGTACTTC
.	TRBV5-1	TRBJ1-6	.	CASAKGIPYNSPLHF	TGCGCCAGTGCAAAGGGGATCCCCTATAATTCACCCCTCCACTTT
.	TRBV30	TRBJ2-3	TRBD1	CAWSRQGLDTQYF	TGTGCCTGGAGTCGACAGGGTTTGGATACGCAGTATTTT
.	TRBV15	TRBJ1-2	.	CATSSFPTGRTNYGYTF	TGTGCCACCAGCAGTTTCCCCACAGGGAGAACTAACTATGGCTACACCTTC
.	TRBV4-1	TRBJ1-4	.	CASSQGAFLGSEKLFF	TGCGCCAGCAGCCAGGGGGCCTTTCTCGGAAGTGAAAAACTGTTTTTT
once	TRBV9	TRBJ1-1	TRBD1	CASSVNPRQGRTEAFF	TGTGCCAGCAGCGTAAATCCTCGACAGGGGAGGACTGAAGCTTTCTTT
.	TRBV12-5	TRBJ2-7	.	CASGLGGHNYEQYF	TGTGCTAGTGGTTTGGGGGGACACAACTACGAGCAGTACTTC
.	TRBV5-1	TRBJ2-2	TRBD1	CASSFIGGLTGELFF	TGCGCCAGCAGCTTCATAGGGGGCTTGACCGGGGAGCTGTTTTTT
.	TRBV14	TRBJ2-5	.	CASSQGTAGFQYF	TGTGCCAGCAGCCAAGGGACAGCAGGTTTCCAGTACTTC
.	TRBV15	TRBJ1-2	TRBD1	CATSSTGGYGYTF	TGTGCCACCAGCAGTACAGGGGGATATGGCTACACCTTC
.	TRBV5-1	TRBJ2-7	TRBD1	CASSLVSGTGVFYEQYF	TGCGCCAGCAGCTTGGTGTCCGGGACAGGGGTATTCTACGAGCAGTACTTC
.	TRBV30	TRBJ1-5	TRBD1	CAWNADRGANQPQHF	TGTGCCTGGAACGCCGACAGGGGCGCAAATCAGCCCCAGCATTTT
.	TRBV19	TRBJ1-5	.	CASMREGNQPQHF	TGTGCCAGTATGAGGGAGGGCAATCAGCCCCAGCATTTT
.	TRBV27	TRBJ2-1	TRBD1	CASSRGGRSYNEQFF	TGTGCCAGCTCAAGAGGGGGCAGGTCCTACAATGAGCAGTTCTTC
once	TRBV5-1	TRBJ2-2	TRBD2	CASSQMTSGTTTGELFF	TGCGCCAGCAGCCAAATGACTAGCGGGACGACGACCGGGGAGCTGTTTTTT
.	TRBV28	TRBJ2-5	.	CASSSGTRETQYF	TGTGCCAGCAGCTCCGGGACACGAGAGACCCAGTACTTC
.	TRBV11-3	TRBJ1-1	TRBD1	CASREQGQATEAFF	TGTGCCAGCCGGGAACAGGGACAGGCCACTGAAGCTTTCTTT
.	TRBV5-1	TRBJ2-7	TRBD2	CASSLGGGGSLLSYEQYF	TGCGCCAGCAGCTTGGGTGGCGGGGGGTCGCTACTCTCCTACGAGCAGTACTTC